This entry lists 8 T cell receptor beta chains sequenced from one sample in a study of PD-1 blockade in classical Hodgkin lymphoma. TCRdb's copy holds only in-frame clones and misses some; the assay was immunoSEQ multiplex PCR. This repertoire shows about 15,000 clones, around four fifths found once; its top ten account for around 27%. All trial patients relapsed after autologous stem cell transplantation. The sequencing here drew on peripheral blood mononuclear cells (PBMCs), taken before the second cycle of nivolumab. The source is a human donor with classical Hodgkin lymphoma.

V gene TRBV10-3 combines with J gene TRBJ1-5; TRBD1 matches 7 bases. The CDR3 has 15 amino acids. Germline V CDR1 and CDR2: ENHRY, SYGVKD. With 2 bases clipped from V and 6 bases from J, the junction kept 7 bases outside the gene matches. CDR3 sequence: CAISEATGMGQPQHF. The CDR3 bases are TGTGCCATCAGTGAGGCGACAGGGATGGGTCAGCCCCAGCATTTT.

J is TRBJ2-7 and V is TRBV28, with 11 bases identical to TRBD1. With V trimmed by 2 bases and J by 3 bases, 3 bases remained unmatched. The CDR3 runs 15 residues. Germline loops: CDR1 MDHEN, CDR2 SYDVKM. The CDR3 DNA reads as TGTGCCAGCAGTTTACCGGGACAGGGGGGCTACGAGCAGTACTTC. Translation gives CASSLPGQGGYEQYF.

The chain joins TRBV5-1 to TRBJ2-3; D may correspond to TRBD1 or TRBD2 (5 bases each). Germline V lookup: CDR1 SGHRS, CDR2 YFSETQ. The CDR3 has 17 residues. The V end lost 3 bases, the J end lost 0 bases, and 17 bases lay between the germline ends. CDR3 nucleotide sequence: TGCGCCAGCAGCTCCGCCGGCCGGGGCCTAAGCACAGATACGCAGTATTTT. Translating it yields CASSSAGRGLSTDTQYF.

The gene calls are TRBV4-3 and TRBJ2-3; 12 bases agree with TRBD2. The CDR3 is made up of 17 amino acids. The V segment lost 0 bases and the J segment 4 bases; nucleotides outside the gene matches: 5. Per the germline V gene, CDR1 is LGHNA and CDR2 is YSLEER. The CDR3, as DNA: TGCGCCAGCAGCCAAGATGGTAGGACTAGCGGGGCAGATACGCAGTATTTT. Protein: CASSQDGRTSGADTQYF.

This chain joins TRBV2 and TRBJ1-5; D unresolved. In germline, CDR1 is SNHLY, CDR2 FYNNEI. The CDR3 is 14 residues long. Trimming took 6 bases from V and 0 from J, leaving 9 bases between them. In nucleotides, the CDR3 is TGTGCCAGCAGCAGTAGCATTAGCAATCAGCCCCAGCATTTT. Protein: CASSSSISNQPQHF. The full variable domain, completed using reference TRBV2 and TRBJ1-5, is EPEVTQTPSHQVTQMGQEVILRCVPISNHLYFYWYRQILGQKVEFLVSFYNNEISEKSEIFDDQFSVERPDGSNFTLKIRSTKLEDSAMYFCASSSSISNQPQHFGDGTRLSIL.

The J gene is TRBJ2-7, the V gene TRBV6-5, with a weak D call TRBD1 (5 bases). V shed 7 bases and J shed 2 bases, with 15 bases lying between them. The CDR3 spans 14 residues. Germline CDR1 and CDR2: MNHEY and SVGAGI. As DNA, the CDR3 is TGTGCCAGCACTTTCACAGCAGGGACCTACGAGCAGTACTTC. Encoded protein: CASTFTAGTYEQYF.

The gene calls are TRBV28 and TRBJ2-5; TRBD1 or TRBD2 may be the D gene (6 bases each). The CDR3 is 13 residues long. V was trimmed by 3 bases and J by 4 bases, leaving 9 bases between them. The germline gives CDR1 MDHEN, CDR2 SYDVKM. CDR3: CASSLGGRETQYF. In nucleotides, the CDR3 is TGTGCCAGCAGTTTGGGGGGCCGAGAGACCCAGTACTTC.

This clone appeared a few times. The V call is TRBV29-1, the J call TRBJ2-3, with 7 bases matching TRBD1. Germline trimming cut 0 bases from V and 2 bases from J; bases unmatched to any gene: 5. The CDR3 runs 15 residues. Per the germline V gene, CDR1 is SQVTM and CDR2 is ANQGSEA. For the CDR3, the DNA is TGCAGCGTTGAAGATCGAGGGACAGCCACAGATACGCAGTATTTT. Its protein is CSVEDRGTATDTQYF.